The 17 T cell receptor beta chains below were found in one sample sequenced in a study of B cell selection in AIRE deficiency. The sorted conventional CD4 T cells were gated as CD4+CD127+. TCRdb keeps only in-frame clones here, not all; method: immunoSEQ multiplex PCR. This sample carries about 25,000 clones, 96% of them seen once, and the ten largest clones take 0.15% to 0.2%. Material: CD4+CD127+ conventional T cells sorted from PBMCs. All receptors come from a human donor in good health.

CDR3 DNA sequence: TGTGCCAGCAGTGACTTTGCGACGGAGAATTCACCCCTCCACTTT. Its protein product is CASSDFATENSPLHF. V usage is TRBV25-1 and J usage is TRBJ1-6; D call uncertain. V dropped 3 bases and J dropped 7 bases, with 13 bases sitting between them. This CDR3 is built from 15 residues. CDR1 MGHDK and CDR2 SYGVNS come from the germline V gene.

The rearrangement links TRBV7-6 to TRBJ2-5; D is uncertain. Trimming stripped 1 base from V and 1 base from J, with 7 bases between. In germline, CDR1 is SGHVS, CDR2 FNYEAQ. The CDR3 sequence is 14 residues long. Written as DNA, the CDR3 is TGTGCCAGCAGCTTAGTGGGGTTCCAAGAGACCCAGTACTTC. This encodes CASSLVGFQETQYF.

The chain is built from TRBV6-6 and TRBJ2-7, with D perhaps matching TRBD1 (5 bases). Trimming left V 5 bases short and J 5 bases short, with 16 bases between. CDR1 is MNHNY, CDR2 SVGAGI, per germline (reference sequence). The CDR3 sequence is 14 residues long. In nucleotides, the CDR3 is TGTGCCAGCAGTCCGCCCACAGGCCGCGACGAGCAGTACTTC. It yields the protein CASSPPTGRDEQYF.

The chain joins TRBV11-2 to TRBJ2-1; tentatively, D is TRBD1 or TRBD2 (5 bases each). This CDR3 comprises 15 residues. Trimming pared 2 bases from V and 7 bases from J, leaving 15 bases between. From germline, CDR1 is SGHAT and CDR2 FQNNGV. The DNA for the CDR3 is TGTGCCAGCAGCTTATTAGGGACGGCTCCAAATGAGCAGTTCTTC. Residues: CASSLLGTAPNEQFF.

The gene calls are TRBV6-6 and TRBJ1-2; a weak D match, TRBD1 (5 bases). The CDR3 extends over 15 amino acids. With 0 bases removed from V and 1 base from J, the gap between germline ends came to 9 bases. Germline assignment: CDR1 MNHNY and CDR2 SVGAGI (reference sequence). CDR3 nucleotide sequence: TGTGCCAGCAGTTACTCAGCTGGGGGTAACTATGGCTACACCTTC. It yields the protein CASSYSAGGNYGYTF.

V is TRBV19 and J is TRBJ1-1, with D perhaps matching TRBD1 (5 bases). The CDR3 covers 14 residues. From germline, CDR1 is LNHDA and CDR2 SQIVND (reference sequence). Deletions cut 2 bases from V and 2 bases from J, with 9 bases between. The CDR3 region is CASSIIGQNTEAFF. As DNA, the CDR3 is TGTGCCAGTAGTATAATAGGACAAAACACTGAAGCTTTCTTT. Using reference TRBV19 and TRBJ1-1 for the parts outside the CDR3, the full variable domain is DGGITQSPKYLFRKEGQNVTLSCEQNLNHDAMYWYRQDPGQGLRLIYYSQIVNDFQKGDIAEGYSVSREKKESFPLTVTSAQKNPTAFYLCASSIIGQNTEAFFGQGTRLTVV.

The CDR3 spells CASSQEGGDPKKLFF. In DNA, the CDR3 is TGCGCCAGCAGCCAAGAAGGAGGGGACCCTAAAAAACTGTTTTTT. J is TRBJ1-4 and V is TRBV4-3; possible D gene TRBD1, 5 bases. Per the germline V gene, CDR1 is LGHNA and CDR2 is YSLEER. CDR3 length equals 15 residues. V lost 0 bases and J lost 9, with 14 bases in between.

This sequence joins TRBV18 and TRBJ1-6; D possibly corresponds to TRBD1 (5 bases). Germline V gives CDR1 KGHSH, CDR2 LQKENI. This CDR3 comprises 15 residues. V lost 0 bases and J 7 bases, leaving 10 bases between the germline ends. The CDR3 reads CASSPPQGNNSPLHF. The CDR3 coding sequence is TGTGCCAGCTCACCACCGCAGGGTAACAATTCACCCCTCCACTTT.

The chain is built from TRBV5-1 and TRBJ2-3, with 7 bases matching TRBD2. The V gene end was trimmed by 0 bases and the J gene end by 3 bases; junction bases not matched to a gene: 7. CDR1 is SGHRS, CDR2 YFSETQ, per germline. This CDR3 contains 16 residues. Here the CDR3 reads CASSLEGGGITDTQYF. The DNA for the CDR3 is TGCGCCAGCAGCTTGGAGGGCGGGGGTATTACAGATACGCAGTATTTT. Drawing the rest from reference TRBV5-1 and TRBJ2-3, the complete variable domain is KAGVTQTPRYLIKTRGQQVTLSCSPISGHRSVSWYQQTPGQGLQFLFEYFSETQRNKGNFPGRFSGRQFSNSRSEMNVSTLELGDSALYLCASSLEGGGITDTQYFGPGTRLTVL.

This clone was found once. V is TRBV5-8 and J is TRBJ2-3; 7 nucleotides agree with TRBD1. The V and J ends lost 0 bases and 5 bases, in that order; junction bases with no gene match: 6. CDR3 size: 15 residues. Germline CDR1 is SGHTS and CDR2 is YDEGEE. CDR3 nucleotide sequence: TGTGCCAGCAGCTTGGGGTCAGGGGGATTAGATACGCAGTATTTT. Translating it yields CASSLGSGGLDTQYF.

This chain links TRBV2 with TRBJ1-5; 12 bases are shared with TRBD1. V shed 8 bases, J shed 6 bases, and the junction held 5 bases outside the gene matches. This CDR3 spans 14 amino acids. CDR1 SNHLY and CDR2 FYNNEI come from the germline V gene. The CDR3 protein is CASWDRGHGQPQHF. DNA of the CDR3: TGTGCCAGCTGGGACAGGGGGCACGGTCAGCCCCAGCATTTT.

This clone was observed a single time. The chain's CDR3 is CASSLPSGGLNTGELFF. The CDR3 coding sequence is TGTGCCAGCAGCTTGCCTAGCGGGGGCCTAAACACCGGGGAGCTGTTTTTT. The chain uses TRBV5-4 and TRBJ2-2; 10 nucleotides match TRBD2. The CDR3 has 17 amino acids. Germline assignment: CDR1 SGHNT and CDR2 YYREEE (reference sequence). The V gene end was trimmed by 1 base and the J gene end by 2 bases; junction bases not matched to a gene: 5.

The chain links TRBV29-1 to TRBJ2-6; the match to TRBD1 covers 8 bases. The CDR3 consists of 15 residues. J lost 0 bases, V lost 8 bases, and 6 bases had no gene match. Germline loops: CDR1 SQVTM, CDR2 ANQGSEA. CDR3 in DNA: TGCAGCCTGACAGGGGATCTCTCTGGGGCCAACGTCCTGACTTTC. Residues: CSLTGDLSGANVLTF.

V usage is TRBV6-1 and J usage is TRBJ2-7; maybe TRBD1 (6 bases). The germline V and J ends were trimmed by 2 bases and 2 bases, with 19 bases remaining between them. CDR1 is MNHNS and CDR2 is SASEGT in the germline V gene. The CDR3 runs 17 residues. CDR3 DNA: TGTGCCAGCAGTGAATCATCCGGACAGCTACCGACCTACGAGCAGTACTTC. Translation gives CASSESSGQLPTYEQYF.

In this sample, this clone turned up a few times. The rearrangement uses TRBV19 and TRBJ2-7, with a possible D match to TRBD2 (6 bases). V dropped 4 bases and J dropped 0 bases, with 16 bases sitting between them. In germline, CDR1 is LNHDA, CDR2 SQIVND (reference sequence). CDR3 size: 16 residues. The CDR3 loop reads CASSTSRTTPSYEQYF. Written as DNA, the CDR3 is TGTGCCAGTAGTACGAGCAGGACTACTCCCTCCTACGAGCAGTACTTC.

This chain uses TRBV27 with TRBJ1-2; 7 bases are shared with TRBD1. The CDR3 runs to 17 residues. Germline CDR1 is MNHEY and CDR2 is SMNVEV (reference sequence). The junction had 11 bases not matched to a gene; V was cut back by 4 bases and J by 0 bases. The DNA of the CDR3 is TGTGCCAGCAGTTCCCGGCATACAGGGGAGTCTAACTATGGCTACACCTTC. The encoded protein is CASSSRHTGESNYGYTF.

This clone appeared a few times. The chain has TRBV21-1 and TRBJ2-5; TRBD2 is the table's D call and was not checked against the DNA. TRBV21-1 is designated a pseudogene. The CDR3 sequence is 15 residues long. The CDR3 DNA reads TGTGCCAGCAGCAATTTCGTATTACTAGCGGAGACCCAGTACTTC. This translates into CASSNFVLLAETQYF.